One and the same sample provided the 8 T cell receptor beta chains below, sequenced in a study of CD8 T cells in ankylosing spondylitis. TCRdb redid the calling of the 5' RACE reads with MiXCR, one entry per CDR3 protein. The repertoire holds around 440,000 distinct CDR3 sequences, with approximately 17% as singletons. No antigen has been assigned to these receptors. Study results and limitations: Seemingly distinctive of ankylosing spondylitis blood was a TCR beta motif formed by eight highly homologous variants.

The specimen was blood, either unsorted or a sorted T cell fraction (not recorded which). The origin of the receptors is a male donor with ankylosing spondylitis.

This clonotype was observed a handful of times. The chain carries TRBV10-3 and TRBJ2-3, with TRBD2 matching 7 bases. Germline V CDR1 and CDR2: ENHRY, SYGVKD. The CDR3 runs 17 residues. The V gene end was trimmed by 2 bases and the J gene end by 4 bases; junction bases not matched to a gene: 12. CDR3 nucleotide sequence: TGTGCCATCAGTGAGCGGGCGGGGGTCTCGAGCGCAGATACGCAGTATTTT. Translation: CAISERAGVSSADTQYF.

The genes are TRBV11-2 and TRBJ2-7; TRBD1 might be the D (5 bases). The V gene lost 6 bases and the J gene lost 2 bases, with 20 bases spanning the gap. This CDR3 has 16 amino acids. CDR1 and CDR2 (germline): SGHAT, FQNNGV. The DNA for the CDR3 is TGTGCCAGCAGTAGTGGAATGCCGCAGGGTCCCTACGAGCAGTACTTC. Protein product: CASSSGMPQGPYEQYF.

This clonotype has more than one count but fewer than ten. The V call is TRBV12-3 or TRBV12-4, the J call TRBJ2-4; tentatively, D is TRBD1 or TRBD2 (7 bases each). V was pared by 6 bases and J by 3 bases, with 12 bases between. This CDR3 has 14 amino acids. The CDR3 sequence is CASRQGRVKNIQYF. In nucleotides, the CDR3 is TGTGCCAGCAGACAGGGGAGGGTCAAAAACATTCAGTACTTC.

In this sample, this clonotype turned up a few times. J is TRBJ2-3 and V is TRBV18, with 9 bases that match TRBD2. The CDR3 sequence is 14 residues long. The germline gives CDR1 KGHSH, CDR2 LQKENI. After removal of 4 bases from V and 4 bases from J, the junction contained 3 bases not matched to a gene. This CDR3 reads CASSRLAGPDTQYF. CDR3 sequence (DNA): TGTGCCAGCTCACGGCTAGCGGGACCAGATACGCAGTATTTT.

This clonotype has more than one count but fewer than ten. This chain links TRBV20-1 with TRBJ2-1; 8 bases are a match to TRBD2. Germline CDR1 reads DFQATT; CDR2 reads SNEGSKA (reference sequence). CDR3 length: 15 amino acids. The CDR3 is CTTKKPGLGGNEQFF. CDR3 nucleotide sequence: TGCACCACAAAGAAGCCGGGACTAGGGGGGAATGAGCAGTTCTTC.

This clonotype was found a few times. This sequence joins TRBV7-9 and TRBJ2-1, with D possibly TRBD1 on 5 matching bases. This CDR3 has 16 amino acids. Trimming removed 4 bases at V and 4 bases at J, with 17 bases between. Germline V gene sequence: CDR1 SEHNR, CDR2 FQNEAQ (reference sequence). DNA of the CDR3: TGTGCCAGCAGCTCACCCAGGGAATCAGAGTACAATGAGCAGTTCTTC. This codes for CASSSPRESEYNEQFF. Complete variable domain (other parts from reference TRBV7-9 and TRBJ2-1): DTGVSQNPRHKITKRGQNVTFRCDPISEHNRLYWYRQTLGQGPEFLTYFQNEAQLEKSRLLSDRFSAERPKGSFSTLEIQRTEQGDSAMYLCASSSPRESEYNEQFFGPGTRLTVL.

This clonotype was seen a few times. V gene TRBV18 combines with J gene TRBJ2-1; the match to TRBD2 covers 11 bases. This CDR3 has 14 amino acids. V lost 8 bases and J lost 3; bases outside the gene matches: 3. Germline V gene lookup returns CDR1 KGHSH and CDR2 LQKENI. The CDR3 is CASHGTSGYNEQFF. In nucleotides, the CDR3 is TGTGCCAGCCACGGGACTAGCGGCTACAATGAGCAGTTCTTC. Looking up the rest from reference TRBV18 and TRBJ2-1 gives the full variable domain: NAGVMQNPRHLVRRRGQEARLRCSPMKGHSHVYWYRQLPEEGLKFMVYLQKENIIDESGMPKERFSAEFPKEGPSILRIQQVVRGDSAAYFCASHGTSGYNEQFFGPGTRLTVL.

The table lists this clonotype with a count of one. The chain recombines TRBV6-5 with TRBJ2-5, with D possibly TRBD2 on 6 matching bases. V gave up 3 bases and J gave up 5 bases, with 13 bases separating them. Germline values: CDR1 MNHEY, CDR2 SVGAGI. The CDR3 totals 14 residues. CDR3 coding DNA: TGTGCCAGCAGTTATGTAGGGGCGGGGGAGACCCAGTACTTC. Its translation: CASSYVGAGETQYF.